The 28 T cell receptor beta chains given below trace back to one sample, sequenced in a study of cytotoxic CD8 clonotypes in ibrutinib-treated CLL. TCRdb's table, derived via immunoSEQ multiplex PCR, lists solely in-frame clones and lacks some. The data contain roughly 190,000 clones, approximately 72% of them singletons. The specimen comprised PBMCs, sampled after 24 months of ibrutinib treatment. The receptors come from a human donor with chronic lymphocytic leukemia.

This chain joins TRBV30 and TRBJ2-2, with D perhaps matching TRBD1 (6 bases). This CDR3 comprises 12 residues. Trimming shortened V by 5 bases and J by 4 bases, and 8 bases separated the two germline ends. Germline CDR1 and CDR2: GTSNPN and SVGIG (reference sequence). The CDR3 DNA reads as TGTGCCTGGCCAGGGGTCACCGGGGAGCTGTTTTTT. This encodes CAWPGVTGELFF.

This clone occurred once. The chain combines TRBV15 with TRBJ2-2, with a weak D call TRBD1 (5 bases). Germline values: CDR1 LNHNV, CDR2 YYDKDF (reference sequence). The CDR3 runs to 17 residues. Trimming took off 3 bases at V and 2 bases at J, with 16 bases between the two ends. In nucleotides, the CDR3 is TGTGCCACCAGCAGTGATTTGAGGACAACAAACACCGGGGAGCTGTTTTTT. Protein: CATSSDLRTTNTGELFF.

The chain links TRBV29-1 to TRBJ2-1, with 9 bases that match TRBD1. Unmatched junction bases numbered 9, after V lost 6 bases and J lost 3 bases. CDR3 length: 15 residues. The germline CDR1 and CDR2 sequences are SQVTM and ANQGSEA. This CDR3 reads CSVEKPGQGYNEQFF. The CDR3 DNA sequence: TGCAGCGTCGAAAAACCGGGACAGGGCTACAATGAGCAGTTCTTC.

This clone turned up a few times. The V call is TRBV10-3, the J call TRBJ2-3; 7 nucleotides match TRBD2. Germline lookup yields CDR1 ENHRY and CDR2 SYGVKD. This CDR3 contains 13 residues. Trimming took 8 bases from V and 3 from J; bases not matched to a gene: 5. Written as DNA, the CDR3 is TGTGCCATCGCGGGGGTGGGAACAGATACGCAGTATTTT. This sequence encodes CAIAGVGTDTQYF.

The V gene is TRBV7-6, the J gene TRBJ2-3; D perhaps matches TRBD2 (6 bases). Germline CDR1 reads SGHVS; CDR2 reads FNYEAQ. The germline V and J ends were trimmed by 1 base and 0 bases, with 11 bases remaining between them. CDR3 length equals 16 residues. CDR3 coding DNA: TGTGCCAGCAGCTTAGTCGCTAGCGAGAGCACAGATACGCAGTATTTT. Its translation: CASSLVASESTDTQYF.

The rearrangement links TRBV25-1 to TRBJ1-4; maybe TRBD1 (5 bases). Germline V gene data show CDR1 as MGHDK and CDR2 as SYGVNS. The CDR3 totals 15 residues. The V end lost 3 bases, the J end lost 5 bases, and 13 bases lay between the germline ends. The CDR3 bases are TGTGCCAGCAGTGACCCCGGGACGCCGAATGAAAAACTGTTTTTT. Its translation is CASSDPGTPNEKLFF.

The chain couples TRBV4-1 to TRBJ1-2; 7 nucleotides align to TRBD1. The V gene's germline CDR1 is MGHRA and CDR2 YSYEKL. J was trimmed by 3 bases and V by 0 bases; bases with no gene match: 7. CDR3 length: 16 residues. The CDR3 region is CASSQDRSGGYYGYTF. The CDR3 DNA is TGCGCCAGCAGCCAAGACAGATCAGGGGGTTACTATGGCTACACCTTC.

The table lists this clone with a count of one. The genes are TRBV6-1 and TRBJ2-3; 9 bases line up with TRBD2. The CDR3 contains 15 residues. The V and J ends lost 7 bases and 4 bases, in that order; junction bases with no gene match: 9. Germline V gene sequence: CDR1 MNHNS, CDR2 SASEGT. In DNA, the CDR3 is TGTGCCAGCACCAGGACTAGCGTTAATCCAGATACGCAGTATTTT. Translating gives CASTRTSVNPDTQYF.

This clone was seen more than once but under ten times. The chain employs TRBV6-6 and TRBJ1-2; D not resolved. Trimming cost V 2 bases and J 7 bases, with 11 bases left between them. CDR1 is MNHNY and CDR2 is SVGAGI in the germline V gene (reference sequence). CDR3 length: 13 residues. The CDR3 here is CASSYPPWAGYTF. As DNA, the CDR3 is TGTGCCAGCAGTTACCCACCGTGGGCTGGCTACACCTTC.

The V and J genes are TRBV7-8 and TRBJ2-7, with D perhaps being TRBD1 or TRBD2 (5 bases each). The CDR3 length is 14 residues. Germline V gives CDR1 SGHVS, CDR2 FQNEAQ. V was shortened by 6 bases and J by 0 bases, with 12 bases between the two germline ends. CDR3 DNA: TGTGCCAGCAGTTGGACGGGACCCTCCTACGAGCAGTACTTC. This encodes CASSWTGPSYEQYF.

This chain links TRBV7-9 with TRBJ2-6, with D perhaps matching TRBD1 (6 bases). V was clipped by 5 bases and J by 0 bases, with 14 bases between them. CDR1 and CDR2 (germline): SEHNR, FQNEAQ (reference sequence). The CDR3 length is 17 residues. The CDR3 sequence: CASSVQTGLSGANVLTF. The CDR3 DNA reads TGTGCCAGCAGCGTCCAGACAGGTCTCTCTGGGGCCAACGTCCTGACTTTC.

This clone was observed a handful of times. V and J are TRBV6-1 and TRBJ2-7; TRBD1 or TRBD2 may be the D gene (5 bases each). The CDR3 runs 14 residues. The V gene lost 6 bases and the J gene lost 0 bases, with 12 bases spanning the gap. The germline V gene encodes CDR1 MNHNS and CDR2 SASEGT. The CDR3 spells CASRGTLASYEQYF. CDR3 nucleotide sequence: TGTGCCAGCAGAGGGACCCTTGCCTCCTACGAGCAGTACTTC.

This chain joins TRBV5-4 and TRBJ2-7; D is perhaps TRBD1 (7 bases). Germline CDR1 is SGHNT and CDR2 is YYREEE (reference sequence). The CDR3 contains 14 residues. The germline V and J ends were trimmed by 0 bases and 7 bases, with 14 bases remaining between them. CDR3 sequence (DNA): TGTGCCAGCAGCTTGGTTACAGGGGCGGGGGAGCAGTACTTC. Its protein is CASSLVTGAGEQYF.

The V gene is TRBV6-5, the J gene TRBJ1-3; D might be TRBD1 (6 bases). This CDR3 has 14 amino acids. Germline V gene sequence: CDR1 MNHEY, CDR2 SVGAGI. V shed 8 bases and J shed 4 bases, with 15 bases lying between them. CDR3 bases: TGTGCCAGCGGTCTCGGGGGCTTCGGAAACACCATATATTTT. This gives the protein CASGLGGFGNTIYF.

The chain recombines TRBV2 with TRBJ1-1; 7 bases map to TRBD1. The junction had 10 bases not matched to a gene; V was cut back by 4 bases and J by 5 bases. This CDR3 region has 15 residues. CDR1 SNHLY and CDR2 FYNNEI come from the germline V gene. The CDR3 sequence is CASSGQGIAGTEAFF. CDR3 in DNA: TGTGCCAGCAGTGGACAGGGAATAGCTGGGACTGAAGCTTTCTTT.

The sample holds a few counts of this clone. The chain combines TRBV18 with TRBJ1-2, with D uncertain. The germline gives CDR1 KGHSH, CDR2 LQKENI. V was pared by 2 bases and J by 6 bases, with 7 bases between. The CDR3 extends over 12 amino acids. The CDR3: CASSPRTDGYTF. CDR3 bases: TGTGCCAGCTCACCAAGGACGGATGGCTACACCTTC.

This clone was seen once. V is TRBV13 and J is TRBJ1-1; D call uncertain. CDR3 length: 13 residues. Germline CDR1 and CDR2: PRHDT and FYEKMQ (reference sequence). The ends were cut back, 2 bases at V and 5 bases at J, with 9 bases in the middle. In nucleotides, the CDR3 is TGTGCCAGCAGCTTACGAGACCAGACTGAAGCTTTCTTT. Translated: CASSLRDQTEAFF. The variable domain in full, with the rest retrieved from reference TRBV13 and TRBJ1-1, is AAGVIQSPRHLIKEKRETATLKCYPIPRHDTVYWYQQGPGQDPQFLISFYEKMQSDKGSIPDRFSAQQFSDYHSELNMSSLELGDSALYFCASSLRDQTEAFFGQGTRLTVV.

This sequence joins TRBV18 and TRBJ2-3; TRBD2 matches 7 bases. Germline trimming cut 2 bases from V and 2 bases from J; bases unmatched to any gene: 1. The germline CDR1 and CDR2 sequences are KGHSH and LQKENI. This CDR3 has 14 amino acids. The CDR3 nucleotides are TGTGCCAGCTCACCAACTAGCGACACAGATACGCAGTATTTT. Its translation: CASSPTSDTDTQYF. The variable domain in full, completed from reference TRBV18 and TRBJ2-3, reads NAGVMQNPRHLVRRRGQEARLRCSPMKGHSHVYWYRQLPEEGLKFMVYLQKENIIDESGMPKERFSAEFPKEGPSILRIQQVVRGDSAAYFCASSPTSDTDTQYFGPGTRLTVL.

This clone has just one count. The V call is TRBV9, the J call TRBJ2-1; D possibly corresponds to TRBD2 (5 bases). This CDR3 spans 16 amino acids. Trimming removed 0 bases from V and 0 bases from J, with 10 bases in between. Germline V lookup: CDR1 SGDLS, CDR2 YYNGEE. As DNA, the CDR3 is TGTGCCAGCAGCGTAGTCGGGGTTCCCTCCTACAATGAGCAGTTCTTC. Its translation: CASSVVGVPSYNEQFF.

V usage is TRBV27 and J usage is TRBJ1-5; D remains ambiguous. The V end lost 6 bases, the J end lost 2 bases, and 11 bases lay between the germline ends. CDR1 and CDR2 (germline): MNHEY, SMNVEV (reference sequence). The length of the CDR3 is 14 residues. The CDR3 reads CASRAIGGNQPQHF. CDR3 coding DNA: TGTGCCAGCAGGGCCATTGGCGGCAATCAGCCCCAGCATTTT.

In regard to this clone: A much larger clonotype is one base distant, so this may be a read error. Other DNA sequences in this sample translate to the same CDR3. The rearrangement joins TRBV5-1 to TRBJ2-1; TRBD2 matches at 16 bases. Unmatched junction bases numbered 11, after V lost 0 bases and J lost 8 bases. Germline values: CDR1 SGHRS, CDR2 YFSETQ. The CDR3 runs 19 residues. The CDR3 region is CASSLEGLAGGGRVDEQFF. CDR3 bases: TGCGCCAGCAGCTTGGAGGGACTAGCGGGGGGGGGACGTGTCGATGAGCAGTTCTTC.

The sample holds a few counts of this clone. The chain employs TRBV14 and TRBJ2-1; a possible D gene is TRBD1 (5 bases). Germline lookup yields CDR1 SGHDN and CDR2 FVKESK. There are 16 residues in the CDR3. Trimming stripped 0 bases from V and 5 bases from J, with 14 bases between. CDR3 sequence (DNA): TGTGCCAGCAGCCAAGAGGTATGGACACTAAACAATGAGCAGTTCTTC. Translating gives CASSQEVWTLNNEQFF. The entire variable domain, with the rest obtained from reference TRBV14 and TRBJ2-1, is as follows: EAGVTQFPSHSVIEKGQTVTLRCDPISGHDNLYWYRRVMGKEIKFLLHFVKESKQDESGMPNNRFLAERTGGTYSTLKVQPAELEDSGVYFCASSQEVWTLNNEQFFGPGTRLTVL.

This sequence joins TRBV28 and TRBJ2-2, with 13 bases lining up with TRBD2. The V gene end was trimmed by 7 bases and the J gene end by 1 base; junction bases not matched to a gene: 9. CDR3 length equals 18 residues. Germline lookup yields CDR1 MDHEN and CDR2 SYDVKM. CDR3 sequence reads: CASTLTSGRPQNTGELFF. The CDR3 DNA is TGTGCCAGCACCCTGACTAGCGGGAGGCCACAGAACACCGGGGAGCTGTTTTTT.

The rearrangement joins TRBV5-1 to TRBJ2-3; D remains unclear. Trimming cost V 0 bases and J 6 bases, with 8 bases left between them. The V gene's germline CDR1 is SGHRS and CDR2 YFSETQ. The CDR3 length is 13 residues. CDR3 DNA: TGCGCCAGCAGCTTGGCGGCCGCCGATACGCAGTATTTT. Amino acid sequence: CASSLAAADTQYF.

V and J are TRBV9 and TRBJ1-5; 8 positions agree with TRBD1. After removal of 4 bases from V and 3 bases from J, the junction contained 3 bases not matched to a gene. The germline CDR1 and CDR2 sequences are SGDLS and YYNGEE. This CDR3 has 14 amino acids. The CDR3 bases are TGTGCCAGCAGCCCGGACAGGGCCAATCAGCCCCAGCATTTT. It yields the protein CASSPDRANQPQHF.

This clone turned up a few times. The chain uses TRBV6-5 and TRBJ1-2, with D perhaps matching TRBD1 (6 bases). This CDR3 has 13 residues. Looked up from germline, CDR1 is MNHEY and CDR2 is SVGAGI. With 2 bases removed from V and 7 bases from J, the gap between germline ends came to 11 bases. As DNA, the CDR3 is TGTGCCAGCAGTTACGCAGGGGCGGCTGGCTACACCTTC. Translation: CASSYAGAAGYTF.

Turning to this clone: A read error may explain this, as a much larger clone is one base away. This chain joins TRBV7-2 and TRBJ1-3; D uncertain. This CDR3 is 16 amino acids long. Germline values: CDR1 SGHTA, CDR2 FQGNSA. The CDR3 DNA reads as TGTGCCAGCGGCTTAGTAGGAGGTCAGGCTGGAAACACCATATATTTT. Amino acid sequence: CASGLVGGQAGNTIYF.

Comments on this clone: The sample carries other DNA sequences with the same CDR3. The chain's CDR3 is CASRDKNTEAFF. CDR3 nucleotide sequence: TGCGCCAGTCGAGACAAGAACACTGAAGCTTTCTTT. V gene TRBV5-1 combines with J gene TRBJ1-1, with no clear D. Trimming shortened V by 8 bases and J by 1 base, and 9 bases separated the two germline ends. The CDR3 has 12 amino acids. The germline gives CDR1 SGHRS, CDR2 YFSETQ.